This T cell receptor beta chain was identified during a study of siplizumab effects on memory and regulatory T cells. General study results and limits: Major contributors to the alloresponse seemed to be naive T cells, which also appeared more diverse than memory cells.

About this clone: Its antigen remains unidentified.

Generated by immunoSEQ multiplex PCR, the TCRdb table keeps only in-frame clones and is missing some. The table lists fewer than 120,000 clones, roughly 92% of them singletons. Germline assignment: CDR1 MNHNY and CDR2 SVGAGI (reference sequence). V lost 8 bases to trimming and J lost 3 bases, with 17 bases between them. The CDR3 sequence is 14 residues long. This clonotype was sampled from a human donor in good health. The sequencing sample was made of CD4+ T cells sorted from blood. The chain uses TRBV6-6 and TRBJ2-7; no clear D. The CDR3 DNA follows: TGTGCCAGCTCCCAAGAACGACGAGTCTACGAGCAGTACTTC. It is translated as CASSQERRVYEQYF.